The 30 T cell receptor beta chains presented below share a single source sample, sequenced in a study of cytomegalovirus exposure and HLA in healthy donors. PCR was performed using 60 Vbeta and 13 Jbeta primers. The protocol was immunoSEQ multiplex PCR, while the TCRdb copy is restricted to in-frame clones and leaves out a portion. The data contain fewer than 120,000 clones, approximately 80% of them seen just once; the ten biggest clones take up 5% to 8%. Sequenced: PBMCs. Receptors originate from a man aged 25-45 years in good health and CMV-seropositive.

The chain combines TRBV7-2 with TRBJ2-2, with a weak D call TRBD1 (6 bases). Trimming removed 0 bases at V and 3 bases at J, with 8 bases between. This CDR3 is built from 15 residues. The germline gives CDR1 SGHTA, CDR2 FQGNSA. The CDR3 DNA reads TGTGCCAGCAGCTTAGCGGGGGCGGACACCGGGGAGCTGTTTTTT. This gives the protein CASSLAGADTGELFF.

This clone was detected a few times. This chain connects TRBV5-6 to TRBJ2-7, with D perhaps TRBD1 (6 bases). Germline-derived CDR1 and CDR2 are SGHDT and YYEEEE. The germline V and J ends were trimmed by 4 bases and 3 bases, with 14 bases remaining between them. There are 14 residues in the CDR3. CDR3 loop: CASSPSTGFYEQYF. The CDR3 DNA is TGTGCCAGCAGCCCATCTACAGGGTTCTACGAGCAGTACTTC.

CDR3 sequence: CAGGDGPNEKLFF. The DNA for the CDR3 is TGTGCCGGGGGGGACGGACCTAATGAAAAACTGTTTTTT. This chain joins TRBV2 and TRBJ1-4; D perhaps matches TRBD1 (5 bases). The CDR3 spans 13 residues. From germline, CDR1 is SNHLY and CDR2 FYNNEI. V was trimmed by 11 bases and J by 3 bases, leaving 13 bases between them.

The J gene is TRBJ2-2, the V gene TRBV11-3; 9 bases map to TRBD1. CDR3 length: 19 amino acids. Germline assignment: CDR1 SGHNT and CDR2 YENEEA. The trim removed 5 bases at V and 5 bases at J, leaving 18 bases unmatched. Here the CDR3 reads CASSTIRDRARNLTGELFF. CDR3 coding DNA: TGTGCCAGCAGCACAATCCGGGACAGGGCGAGGAATTTAACCGGGGAGCTGTTTTTT.

The chain carries TRBV12-5 and TRBJ1-6; D gene unclear. The length of the CDR3 is 13 residues. V lost 1 base and J 7 bases, leaving 5 bases between the germline ends. Germline CDR1 reads LGHNT; CDR2 reads FRNRAP. The CDR3 sequence is CASGLELNSPLHF. The CDR3 DNA is TGTGCTAGTGGTTTGGAACTGAATTCACCCCTCCACTTT.

CDR3 sequence reads: CASSQSPGVGANVLTF. CDR3 in DNA: TGTGCCAGCAGCCAATCCCCAGGGGTTGGGGCCAACGTCCTGACTTTC. This chain uses TRBV11-3 with TRBJ2-6; a weak D match, TRBD1 (6 bases). This CDR3 spans 16 amino acids. The V end lost 5 bases, the J end lost 3 bases, and 14 bases lay between the germline ends. Germline V CDR1 and CDR2: SGHNT, YENEEA.

This rearrangement joins TRBV5-1 to TRBJ2-7; weak D call: TRBD2 (5 bases). Trimming stripped 0 bases from V and 0 bases from J, with 13 bases between. The germline CDR1 and CDR2 sequences are SGHRS and YFSETQ. CDR3 length equals 16 residues. The CDR3 nucleotides read TGCGCCAGCAGCTTGGGGCGCCCAGCGGCCTCCTACGAGCAGTACTTC. It specifies CASSLGRPAASYEQYF.

The chain employs TRBV6-1 and TRBJ2-7; D gene unclear. V was clipped by 1 base and J by 5 bases, with 12 bases between them. The germline gives CDR1 MNHNS, CDR2 SASEGT. This CDR3 comprises 14 residues. CDR3 sequence (DNA): TGTGCCAGCAGTGAAGTGGGCGCGAGACACGAGCAGTACTTC. Amino acids: CASSEVGARHEQYF.

This clone was recorded a few times. V and J are TRBV14 and TRBJ1-2; D might be TRBD1 (5 bases). Germline CDR1 SGHDN, CDR2 FVKESK. This CDR3 region has 13 residues. V shed 1 base and J shed 4 bases, with 7 bases lying between them. The CDR3 DNA is TGTGCCAGCAGCCAAGGGACATCCTATGGCTACACCTTC. This encodes CASSQGTSYGYTF.

The chain uses TRBV6-5 and TRBJ2-3; D remains unclear. This CDR3 contains 13 residues. V was trimmed by 6 bases and J by 2 bases, leaving 9 bases between them. CDR1 MNHEY and CDR2 SVGAGI come from the germline V gene. This chain's CDR3 is CASRPSSTDTQYF. As DNA, the CDR3 is TGTGCCAGCAGACCGAGTTCCACAGATACGCAGTATTTT.

V is TRBV5-1 and J is TRBJ2-3, with no clear D. The CDR3 covers 14 residues. CDR1 SGHRS and CDR2 YFSETQ come from the germline V gene. The V end lost 1 base, the J end lost 1 base, and 7 bases lay between the germline ends. The DNA for the CDR3 is TGCGCCAGCAGCTTGCAGTCCCGCACAGATACGCAGTATTTT. Protein sequence: CASSLQSRTDTQYF.

The chain joins TRBV5-6 to TRBJ1-2, with D perhaps TRBD1 (6 bases). V was cut by 4 bases and J by 2 bases, with 12 bases left in between. CDR3 length: 14 amino acids. Germline-derived CDR1 and CDR2 are SGHDT and YYEEEE. CDR3 sequence reads: CASSPTGLNYGYTF. The CDR3 nucleotides read TGTGCCAGCAGCCCAACAGGGTTAAACTATGGCTACACCTTC.

The rearrangement links TRBV5-4 to TRBJ2-1; D perhaps matches TRBD1 (6 bases). The CDR3 consists of 15 residues. Germline values: CDR1 SGHNT, CDR2 YYREEE (reference sequence). Trimming took off 6 bases at V and 1 base at J, with 14 bases between the two ends. The CDR3 DNA sequence: TGTGCCAGCACCCTCGGACAGTGGTCCTACAATGAGCAGTTCTTC. It codes for CASTLGQWSYNEQFF. The full variable domain, in which reference TRBV5-4 and TRBJ2-1 provide the parts outside the CDR3, is ETGVTQSPTHLIKTRGQQVTLRCSSQSGHNTVSWYQQALGQGPQFIFQYYREEENGRGNFPPRFSGLQFPNYSSELNVNALELDDSALYLCASTLGQWSYNEQFFGPGTRLTVL.

The CDR3 bases are TGTGCCAGCAGTAGGACTAAAAATGAGCAGTTCTTC. It encodes CASSRTKNEQFF. This chain links TRBV2 with TRBJ2-1; TRBD2 might be the D (6 bases). V lost 5 bases, J lost 7 bases, and 9 bases lay in between. This CDR3 comprises 12 residues. Germline V gene data show CDR1 as SNHLY and CDR2 as FYNNEI.

This clone appeared a single time. CDR3 DNA: TGTGCCAGCGGACAGGGGAACCAAGAGACCCAGTACTTC. Residues: CASGQGNQETQYF. The V gene is TRBV11-2, the J gene TRBJ2-5; 9 nucleotides match TRBD1. From germline, CDR1 is SGHAT and CDR2 FQNNGV. The CDR3 runs 13 residues. V lost 8 bases, J lost 0 bases, and 1 base stayed unmatched.

J is TRBJ1-3 and V is TRBV7-9, with D possibly matching TRBD1 (5 bases). Germline V CDR1 and CDR2: SEHNR, FQNEAQ (reference sequence). V shed 6 bases and J shed 0 bases, with 9 bases lying between them. The CDR3 consists of 14 residues. Here the CDR3 reads CASRIGASGNTIYF. The CDR3 DNA sequence: TGTGCCAGCAGAATTGGGGCCTCTGGAAACACCATATATTTT.

This chain links TRBV5-7 with TRBJ2-1; 12 bases are shared with TRBD2. TRBV5-7 is known as an ORF, though its function is uncertain. J lost 8 bases, V lost 3 bases, and 3 bases had no gene match. The CDR3 is 14 amino acids. The CDR3 DNA reads as TGTGCCAGCAGCTCTAGCGGGGGGGGCGATGAGCAGTTCTTC. Protein product: CASSSSGGGDEQFF.

J is TRBJ1-2 and V is TRBV29-1; TRBD1 agrees at 8 bases. V was clipped by 7 bases and J by 8 bases; unmatched bases: 6. Germline CDR1 is SQVTM and CDR2 is ANQGSEA. The CDR3 extends over 11 amino acids. In DNA form, the CDR3 reads TGCAGCGCCAGGACAGGGTCGGGCTACACCTTC. Protein product: CSARTGSGYTF.

V usage is TRBV11-3 and J usage is TRBJ2-6; D gene unclear. Deletions cut 1 base from V and 2 bases from J, with 6 bases between. Germline V CDR1 and CDR2: SGHNT, YENEEA. CDR3 length equals 15 residues. CDR3 bases: TGTGCCAGCAGCTTAGGAACAACTGGGGCCAACGTCCTGACTTTC. Its translation: CASSLGTTGANVLTF.

V is TRBV5-6 and J is TRBJ1-1, with D maybe TRBD1 (6 bases). V was shortened by 2 bases and J by 4 bases, with 18 bases between the two germline ends. The CDR3 is made up of 16 amino acids. Looked up from germline, CDR1 is SGHDT and CDR2 is YYEEEE. The DNA of the CDR3 is TGTGCCAGCAGCTTACAGGGTTTTGAATCGGTCACTGAAGCTTTCTTT. Translated, it gives CASSLQGFESVTEAFF.

The V gene is TRBV5-5, the J gene TRBJ2-5; weak D call: TRBD2 (7 bases). Germline CDR1 and CDR2: SGHKS and YYEKEE (reference sequence). CDR3 length: 15 residues. Trimming pared 0 bases from V and 9 bases from J, leaving 18 bases between. CDR3 DNA sequence: TGTGCCAGCAGCTTGGAGGGCGGGGGACAATTGGCCCAGTACTTC. Amino acids: CASSLEGGGQLAQYF.

This chain connects TRBV5-4 to TRBJ2-1; 9 bases line up with TRBD2. Looked up from germline, CDR1 is SGHNT and CDR2 is YYREEE (reference sequence). Trimming at V came to 0 bases and at J to 4 bases, leaving 5 bases not matched to a gene. This CDR3 has 16 residues. The CDR3 reads CASSLGWAGGYNEQFF. The CDR3 nucleotides read TGTGCCAGCAGCTTGGGATGGGCGGGGGGGTACAATGAGCAGTTCTTC.

This chain connects TRBV5-8 to TRBJ2-1; D possibly corresponds to TRBD1 (5 bases). The ends were cut back, 2 bases at V and 6 bases at J, with 15 bases in the middle. The germline CDR1 and CDR2 sequences are SGHTS and YDEGEE. The CDR3 sequence is 15 residues long. CDR3 bases: TGTGCCAGCAGCTTTCTCGTAGGGGTCCCCAATGAGCAGTTCTTC. It yields the protein CASSFLVGVPNEQFF.

Points on this clone: A read error may account for a junction end that differs from germline. CDR3 protein: CSSSLPGDETQYF. DNA of the CDR3: TGTTCCAGCAGCTTACCCGGGGATGAGACCCAGTACTTC. The chain combines TRBV7-9 with TRBJ2-5, with a weak D call TRBD2 (5 bases). Looked up from germline, CDR1 is SEHNR and CDR2 is FQNEAQ (reference sequence). This CDR3 is 13 amino acids long.

CDR3 coding DNA: TGTGCCAGTAGAGACGACAGCATGAACACTGAAGCTTTCTTT. It specifies CASRDDSMNTEAFF. The chain employs TRBV19 and TRBJ1-1; D is possibly TRBD1 (5 bases). The ends were cut back, 6 bases at V and 0 bases at J, with 11 bases in the middle. This CDR3 is built from 14 residues. Germline-derived CDR1 and CDR2 are LNHDA and SQIVND (reference sequence). The complete variable domain, with remaining parts taken from reference TRBV19 and TRBJ1-1, reads DGGITQSPKYLFRKEGQNVTLSCEQNLNHDAMYWYRQDPGQGLRLIYYSQIVNDFQKGDIAEGYSVSREKKESFPLTVTSAQKNPTAFYLCASRDDSMNTEAFFGQGTRLTVV.

The CDR3 DNA reads TGTGCCATCAAAGGCAGGGTCAATCAGCCCCAGCATTTT. Residues: CAIKGRVNQPQHF. The chain couples TRBV10-3 to TRBJ1-5, with a possible D match to TRBD1 (5 bases). Trimming removed 7 bases at V and 3 bases at J, with 10 bases between. Germline values: CDR1 ENHRY, CDR2 SYGVKD. This CDR3 has 13 amino acids.

The V and J genes are TRBV10-3 and TRBJ1-5; D is undetermined. CDR1 ENHRY and CDR2 SYGVKD come from the germline V gene. Between the trimmed V and J ends, which lost 3 bases and 6 bases, there was a span of 12 bases. The CDR3 consists of 14 residues. CDR3 nucleotide sequence: TGTGCCATCAGTGATGCGGCAGCTAGTCAGCCCCAGCATTTT. This sequence encodes CAISDAAASQPQHF.

The chain links TRBV10-3 to TRBJ1-1, with D unclear. There are 14 residues in the CDR3. Trimming took off 4 bases at V and 4 bases at J, with 13 bases between the two ends. From germline, CDR1 is ENHRY and CDR2 SYGVKD. The CDR3 spells CAISGSTGATEAFF. CDR3 coding DNA: TGTGCCATCAGTGGTTCAACGGGTGCCACTGAAGCTTTCTTT.

The chain is built from TRBV7-9 and TRBJ1-1; TRBD1 is a possible D gene (6 bases). Trimming removed 2 bases at V and 10 bases at J, with 14 bases between. Germline V gene sequence: CDR1 SEHNR, CDR2 FQNEAQ (reference sequence). The CDR3 is 13 amino acids. The DNA for the CDR3 is TGTGCCAGCAGCTTATTGACAGGCTTGGGAGCTTTCTTT. Amino acid sequence: CASSLLTGLGAFF.

J is TRBJ1-1 and V is TRBV4-1, with D possibly matching TRBD1 (6 bases). Trimming took 4 bases from V and 0 from J, leaving 9 bases between them. The CDR3 runs to 14 residues. CDR1 MGHRA and CDR2 YSYEKL come from the germline V gene. DNA of the CDR3: TGCGCCAGCAGCCCGACAGGCCTGAACACTGAAGCTTTCTTT. Protein: CASSPTGLNTEAFF.